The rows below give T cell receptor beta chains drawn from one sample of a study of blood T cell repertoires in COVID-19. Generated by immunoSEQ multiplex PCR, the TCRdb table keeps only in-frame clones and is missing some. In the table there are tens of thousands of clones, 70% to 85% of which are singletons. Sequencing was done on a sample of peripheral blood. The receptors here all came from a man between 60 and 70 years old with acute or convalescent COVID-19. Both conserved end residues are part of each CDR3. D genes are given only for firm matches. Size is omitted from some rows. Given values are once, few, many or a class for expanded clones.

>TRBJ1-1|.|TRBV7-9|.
TGTGCCAGCAGCCCACAGCAGGGTTCTGAAGCTTTCTTT
CASSPQQGSEAFF
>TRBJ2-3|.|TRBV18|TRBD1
TGTGCCAGCTCACCAAGGACAGGGGGCAAGTCAGATACGCAGTATTTT
CASSPRTGGKSDTQYF
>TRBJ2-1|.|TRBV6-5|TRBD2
TGTGCCAGCAGCCCCGGGGGAGGGACCTACAATGAGCAGTTCTTC
CASSPGGGTYNEQFF
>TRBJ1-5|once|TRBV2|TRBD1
TGTGCCAGCAGTGGGACAGGGCCTAGCAATCAGCCCCAGCATTTT
CASSGTGPSNQPQHF
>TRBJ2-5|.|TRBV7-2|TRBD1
TGTGCCAGCAGCTGGGGGACAGGGGGCATGAAGACCCAGTACTTC
CASSWGTGGMKTQYF
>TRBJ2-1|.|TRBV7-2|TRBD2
TGTGCCAGCAGCTCAACTAGCGGGGGGGGCTCCTACAATGAGCAGTTCTTC
CASSSTSGGGSYNEQFF
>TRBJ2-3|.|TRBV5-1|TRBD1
TGCGCCAGCAGCCTCACAGGACAGGGCGGGAGCACAGATACGCAGTATTTT
CASSLTGQGGSTDTQYF
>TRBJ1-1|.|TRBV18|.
TGTGCCAGCTCACCGGTGAGGGGGACTGAAGCTTTCTTT
CASSPVRGTEAFF
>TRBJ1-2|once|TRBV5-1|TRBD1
TGCGCCAGCAGCCCCCCTGGGACAGGGGGCGGCTATGGCTACACCTTC
CASSPPGTGGGYGYTF
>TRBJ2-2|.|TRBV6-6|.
TGTGCCAGCAGTTACTCGGGGCGGGAGCTGTTTTTT
CASSYSGRELFF
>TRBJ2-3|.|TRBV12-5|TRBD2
TGTGCTAGTGGCCTCAGACTAGCGGGGGGCACAGATACGCAGTATTTT
CASGLRLAGGTDTQYF
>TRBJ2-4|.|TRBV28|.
TGTGCCAGCAGTTCGACAGATTTTCAACTAGCCAAAAACATTCAGTACTTC
CASSSTDFQLAKNIQYF
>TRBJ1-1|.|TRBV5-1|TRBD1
TGCGCCAGCAGCTTCGGCGCAGGGGGGTTGAACACTGAAGCTTTCTTT
CASSFGAGGLNTEAFF
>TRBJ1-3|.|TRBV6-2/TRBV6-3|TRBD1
TGTGCCAGCAGTTACTCGCCGACAGGGAGGACTGGAAACACCATATATTTT
CASSYSPTGRTGNTIYF
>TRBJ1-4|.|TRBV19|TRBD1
TGTGCCAGTCAGGGGGCGCGCAGTGAAAAACTGTTTTTT
CASQGARSEKLFF
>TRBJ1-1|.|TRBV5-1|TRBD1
TGCGCCAGCAGCGGAACACAGGGGGCGCGGGGCACTGAAGCTTTCTTT
CASSGTQGARGTEAFF
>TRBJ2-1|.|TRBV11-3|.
TGTGCCAGCAGCTACGAGACTCGCGGGGAGCAGTTCTTC
CASSYETRGEQFF
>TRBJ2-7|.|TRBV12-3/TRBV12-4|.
TGTGCCAGCACGAAAGCCCCTTACGAGCAGTACTTC
CASTKAPYEQYF
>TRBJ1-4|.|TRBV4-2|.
TGTGCCAGCAGCCAAGCAGGGGAGCGGCTGTTTTTT
CASSQAGERLFF
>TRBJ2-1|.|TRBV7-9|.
TGTGCCAGCAATCCAGCGGAGTACAATGAGCAGTTCTTC
CASNPAEYNEQFF
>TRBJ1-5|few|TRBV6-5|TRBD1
TGTGCCAGCAGGTTGACAGGGTTCGGGGATCAGCCCCAGCATTTT
CASRLTGFGDQPQHF
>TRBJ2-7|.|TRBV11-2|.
TGTGCCAGCAGCTTAGAGATGGGGGGAAGGGGGCTTTGGTACGAGCAGTACTTC
CASSLEMGGRGLWYEQYF
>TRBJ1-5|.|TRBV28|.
TGTGCCAGCAGTTTATGGCAACAGGGAAATCAGCCCCAGCATTTT
CASSLWQQGNQPQHF
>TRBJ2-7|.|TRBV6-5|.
TGTGCCAGCAGGGTACAGACCCCCCCCCACGAGCAGTACTTC
CASRVQTPPHEQYF
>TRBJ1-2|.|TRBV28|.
TGTGCCAGCAGTTTGAGAGGCTATGGCTACACCTTC
CASSLRGYGYTF
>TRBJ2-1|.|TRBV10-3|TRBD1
TGTGCCATCAGTGATCCGGACAGGGGAAACAATGAGCAGTTCTTC
CAISDPDRGNNEQFF
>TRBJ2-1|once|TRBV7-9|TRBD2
TGTGCCAGCAGCTTAAGTAGCGGGGGGGCTCGGTGGTCCTACAATGAGCAGTTCTTC
CASSLSSGGARWSYNEQFF
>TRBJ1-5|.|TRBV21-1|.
TGTGCCAGCAGCGGCCGGGACAGTCAGTTTCAGCCCCAGCATTTT
CASSGRDSQFQPQHF
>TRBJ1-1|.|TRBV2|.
TGTGCCAGCAGGACGGGGAGCGAGCGAGCTTTCTTT
CASRTGSERAFF
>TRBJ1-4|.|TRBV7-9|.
TGTGCCAGCAGCTTAGACGGGAACCGTAATGAAAAACTGTTTTTT
CASSLDGNRNEKLFF
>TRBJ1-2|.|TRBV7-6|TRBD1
TGTGCCAGCAGCTTAAGTGTACAGGGGGATGCTAACTATGGCTACACCTTC
CASSLSVQGDANYGYTF
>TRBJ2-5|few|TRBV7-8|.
TGTGCCAGCAGCTTACGGAGAACCCAAGAGACCCAGTACTTC
CASSLRRTQETQYF
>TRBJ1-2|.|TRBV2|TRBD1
TGTGCCAGCAGCGGGTACGACAGGGACTATGGCTACACCTTC
CASSGYDRDYGYTF
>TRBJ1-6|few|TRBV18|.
TGTGCCAGCTCACTGACGCGGGACCGGGTGGATCCCCTCCACTTT
CASSLTRDRVDPLHF
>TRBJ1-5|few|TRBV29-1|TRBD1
TGCAGCGTTGGAGGGGGCTTCCATCAGCCCCAGCATTTT
CSVGGGFHQPQHF
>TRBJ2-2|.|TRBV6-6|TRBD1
TGTGCCAGCAAGGGACAGGGGGCAACCGGGGAGCTGTTTTTT
CASKGQGATGELFF
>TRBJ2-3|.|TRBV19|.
TGTGCCAGTAGTATTCTAGTGGCGAGGAGTGCAGATACGCAGTATTTT
CASSILVARSADTQYF
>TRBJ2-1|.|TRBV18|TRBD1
TGTGCCAGCTCACCAGTGGGACAGGGTGTTCATGAGCAGTTCTTC
CASSPVGQGVHEQFF
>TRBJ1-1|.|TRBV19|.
TGTGCCACCGCAGGGGACCTCGTATTCTTT
CATAGDLVFF
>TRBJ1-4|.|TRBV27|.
TGTGCCAGCAGTCCCCGGGGGGCCACTAATGAAAAACTGTTTTTT
CASSPRGATNEKLFF
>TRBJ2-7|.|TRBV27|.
TGTGCCAGCAGTTTAGGGCAGGGGTCCTACGAGCAGTACTTC
CASSLGQGSYEQYF
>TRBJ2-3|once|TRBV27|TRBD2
TGTGCCAGCAGAGAGGGACTAGCTGCAGATACGCAGTATTTT
CASREGLAADTQYF
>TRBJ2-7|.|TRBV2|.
TGTGCCAGCAAGGGGCCTCAGGGGTCCTACGAGCAGTACTTC
CASKGPQGSYEQYF